The 13 T cell receptor beta chains below all came from one sample that was sequenced in a study of long-term antiretroviral therapy in people with HIV. The assay used was immunoSEQ (version v3.0), run at survey level. Sequencing used immunoSEQ multiplex PCR; TCRdb keeps in-frame clones, though not all of them. The sample holds about 28,000 clones; roughly 89% are singletons and the top ten take around 6%. The sample was unsorted PBMCs, taken 0.4 years after starting antiretroviral therapy. Every receptor here comes from a man aged 18 to 30 with HIV.

The J gene is TRBJ1-2, the V gene TRBV27; 11 positions agree with TRBD1. CDR3 length: 19 amino acids. J was trimmed by 5 bases and V by 4 bases; bases with no gene match: 18. Germline lookup yields CDR1 MNHEY and CDR2 SMNVEV (reference sequence). CDR3 residues: CASSSEYGNPGQGAYGYTF. CDR3 sequence (DNA): TGTGCCAGCAGTTCGGAATACGGAAACCCTGGACAGGGGGCTTATGGCTACACCTTC.

V and J are TRBV6-5 and TRBJ2-7, with D uncertain. The V gene lost 6 bases and the J gene lost 0 bases, with 12 bases spanning the gap. The CDR3 spans 14 residues. Germline V CDR1 and CDR2: MNHEY, SVGAGI. The CDR3: CASSLREDSYEQYF. CDR3 nucleotide sequence: TGTGCCAGCAGCCTCCGCGAGGACTCCTACGAGCAGTACTTC.

The rearrangement joins TRBV6-4 to TRBJ1-1; D might be TRBD1 (5 bases). The CDR3 contains 13 residues. Trimming removed 6 bases from V and 0 bases from J, with 8 bases in between. Germline CDR1 reads MRHNA; CDR2 reads SNTAGT. CDR3 DNA sequence: TGTGCCAGCAGGACAGCCCTGAACACTGAAGCTTTCTTT. Translated: CASRTALNTEAFF.

V is TRBV6-6 and J is TRBJ1-2; 7 bases fit TRBD1. This CDR3 comprises 16 residues. Germline trimming cut 4 bases from V and 3 bases from J; bases unmatched to any gene: 11. Germline V CDR1 and CDR2: MNHNY, SVGAGI (reference sequence). The CDR3 region is CASSSSGGRGDYGYTF. The CDR3 bases are TGTGCCAGCAGTTCCTCAGGGGGGAGGGGAGACTATGGCTACACCTTC.

The chain links TRBV6-1 to TRBJ1-5; no clear D gene. This CDR3 has 16 residues. Between the trimmed V and J ends, which lost 5 bases and 1 base, there was a span of 15 bases. CDR1 MNHNS and CDR2 SASEGT come from the germline V gene. CDR3 loop: CASSQGGRPSNQPQHF. The CDR3 DNA is TGTGCCAGCAGTCAAGGCGGACGCCCGAGCAATCAGCCCCAGCATTTT.

The rearrangement links TRBV12-5 to TRBJ2-1; perhaps D is TRBD1 or TRBD2 (5 bases each). Germline CDR1 and CDR2: LGHNT and FRNRAP. The CDR3 runs to 15 residues. The germline V and J ends were trimmed by 5 bases and 0 bases, with 11 bases remaining between them. The chain's CDR3 is CASGTGPISYNEQFF. The CDR3 DNA reads TGTGCTAGTGGTACGGGACCGATCTCCTACAATGAGCAGTTCTTC. Drawing the rest from reference TRBV12-5 and TRBJ2-1, the complete variable domain is DARVTQTPRHKVTEMGQEVTMRCQPILGHNTVFWYRQTMMQGLELLAYFRNRAPLDDSGMPKDRFSAEMPDATLATLKIQPSEPRDSAVYFCASGTGPISYNEQFFGPGTRLTVL.

The chain couples TRBV9 to TRBJ2-7; D is possibly TRBD1 or TRBD2 (5 bases each). Germline CDR1 SGDLS, CDR2 YYNGEE. This CDR3 comprises 13 residues. The V end lost 4 bases, the J end lost 6 bases, and 14 bases lay between the germline ends. CDR3 DNA: TGTGCCAGCAGCCTCTCTCAGAGGGGCGAGCAGTACTTC. This gives the protein CASSLSQRGEQYF.

The chain joins TRBV5-4 to TRBJ2-3; D remains ambiguous. Germline lookup yields CDR1 SGHNT and CDR2 YYREEE (reference sequence). Trimming cost V 4 bases and J 6 bases, with 15 bases left between them. The CDR3 has 14 amino acids. The CDR3 protein is CASSRRPAGDTQYF. DNA of the CDR3: TGTGCCAGCAGCCGGCGGCCGGCTGGGGATACGCAGTATTTT.

This clone was observed a single time. The V call is TRBV5-4, the J call TRBJ2-7; 7 nucleotides agree with TRBD2. The V gene's germline CDR1 is SGHNT and CDR2 YYREEE (reference sequence). The junction had 5 bases not matched to a gene; V was cut back by 4 bases and J by 1 base. This CDR3 comprises 14 residues. For the CDR3, the DNA is TGTGCCAGCAGCCCTAGCGGAGCTTCCTACGAGCAGTACTTC. Translated: CASSPSGASYEQYF.

The chain joins TRBV5-6 to TRBJ1-1; unclear D gene. This CDR3 spans 14 amino acids. CDR1 SGHDT and CDR2 YYEEEE come from the germline V gene. Trimming cost V 0 bases and J 4 bases, with 10 bases left between them. CDR3 in amino acids: CASSLVPVGTEAFF. CDR3 sequence (DNA): TGTGCCAGCAGCTTGGTCCCCGTCGGCACTGAAGCTTTCTTT.

The chain is built from TRBV4-3 and TRBJ2-7, with a weak D call TRBD2 (6 bases). Germline lookup yields CDR1 LGHNA and CDR2 YSLEER. This CDR3 spans 13 amino acids. Trimming pared 0 bases from V and 12 bases from J, leaving 15 bases between. CDR3: CASSQDLGGEMYF. In DNA, the CDR3 is TGCGCCAGCAGCCAAGATCTCGGGGGTGAGATGTACTTC.

This clone has just a few counts. This chain links TRBV6-5 with TRBJ1-1; 9 bases are a match to TRBD1. Per the germline V gene, CDR1 is MNHEY and CDR2 is SVGAGI. The V segment lost 4 bases and the J segment 4 bases; nucleotides outside the gene matches: 1. The CDR3 has 13 residues. In DNA form, the CDR3 reads TGTGCCAGCAGTTTACAGGGGGCCACTGAAGCTTTCTTT. As protein: CASSLQGATEAFF.

The rearrangement joins TRBV4-3 to TRBJ2-7; D remains unclear. The V and J ends lost 3 bases and 1 base respectively, with 16 bases between them. Germline CDR1 reads LGHNA; CDR2 reads YSLEER. This CDR3 has 16 amino acids. CDR3 coding DNA: TGCGCCAGCAGCCAGTACCAAGATATAGGTTCCTACGAGCAGTACTTC. As protein: CASSQYQDIGSYEQYF.